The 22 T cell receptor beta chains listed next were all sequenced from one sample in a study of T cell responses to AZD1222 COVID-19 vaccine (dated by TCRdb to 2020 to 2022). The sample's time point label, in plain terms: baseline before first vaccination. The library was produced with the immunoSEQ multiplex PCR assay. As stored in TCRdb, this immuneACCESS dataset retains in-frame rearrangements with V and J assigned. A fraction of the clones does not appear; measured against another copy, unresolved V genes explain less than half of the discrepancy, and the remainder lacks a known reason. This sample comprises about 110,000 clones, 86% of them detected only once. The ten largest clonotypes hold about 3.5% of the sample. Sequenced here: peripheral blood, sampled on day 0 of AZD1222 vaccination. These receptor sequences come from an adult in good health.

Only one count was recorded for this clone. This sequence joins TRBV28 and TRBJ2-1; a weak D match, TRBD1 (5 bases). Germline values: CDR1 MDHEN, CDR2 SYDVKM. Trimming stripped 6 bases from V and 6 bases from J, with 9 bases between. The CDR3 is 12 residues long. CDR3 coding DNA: TGTGCCAGCAGCCCCCAGGGCAATGAGCAGTTCTTC. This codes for CASSPQGNEQFF.

The CDR3 sequence: CASSVAGDSGGSQETQYF. The CDR3 DNA reads TGTGCCAGCAGCGTAGCTGGGGATAGCGGGGGGTCCCAAGAGACCCAGTACTTC. V gene TRBV9 combines with J gene TRBJ2-5, with 10 bases matching TRBD2. Germline CDR1 and CDR2: SGDLS and YYNGEE. J lost 1 base, V lost 0 bases, and 9 bases had no gene match. The CDR3 consists of 18 residues. Based on the CDR3 plus reference TRBV9 and TRBJ2-5, the full variable domain is DSGVTQTPKHLITATGQRVTLRCSPRSGDLSVYWYQQSLDQGLQFLIQYYNGEERAKGNILERFSAQQFPDLHSELNLSSLELGDSALYFCASSVAGDSGGSQETQYFGPGTRLLVL.

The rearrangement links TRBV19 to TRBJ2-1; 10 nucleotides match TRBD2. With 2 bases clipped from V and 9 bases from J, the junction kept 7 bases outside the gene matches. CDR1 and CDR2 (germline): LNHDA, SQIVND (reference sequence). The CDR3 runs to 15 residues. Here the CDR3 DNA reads TGTGCCAGTAGTATACTAGCGGGGGCCGCGGTTGAGCAGTTCTTC. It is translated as CASSILAGAAVEQFF.

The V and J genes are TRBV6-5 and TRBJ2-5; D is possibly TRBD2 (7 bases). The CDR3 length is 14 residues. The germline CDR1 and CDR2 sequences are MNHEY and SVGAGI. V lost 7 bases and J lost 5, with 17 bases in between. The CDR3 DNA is TGTGCCAGCATAGGGGGGGCCGCGGGTGAGACCCAGTACTTC. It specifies CASIGGAAGETQYF.

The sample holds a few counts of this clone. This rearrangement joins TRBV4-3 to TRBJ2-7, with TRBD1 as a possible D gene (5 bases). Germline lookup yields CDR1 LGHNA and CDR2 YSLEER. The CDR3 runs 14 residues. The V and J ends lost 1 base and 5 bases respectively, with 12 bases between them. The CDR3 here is CASSQAGPRDEQYF. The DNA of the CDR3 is TGCGCCAGCAGCCAAGCCGGGCCCAGGGACGAGCAGTACTTC.

As DNA, the CDR3 is TGCGCCAGCAGTTCTACCACCGGGACAGGCTCCTACGAGCAGTACTTC. Its translation is CASSSTTGTGSYEQYF. The chain employs TRBV5-1 and TRBJ2-7; 8 nucleotides match TRBD1. Trimming cost V 5 bases and J 0 bases; bases outside gene matches: 10. Germline loops: CDR1 SGHRS, CDR2 YFSETQ. This CDR3 is 16 amino acids long.

CDR3 residues: CASSKTFSAGPRSWVSSYNEQFF. The CDR3 bases are TGTGCCAGCAGCAAAACCTTCTCCGCCGGGCCTCGGAGCTGGGTCAGCTCCTACAATGAGCAGTTCTTC. V is TRBV21-1 and J is TRBJ2-1. TRBV21-1 is flagged as a pseudogene. CDR3 length: 23 amino acids.

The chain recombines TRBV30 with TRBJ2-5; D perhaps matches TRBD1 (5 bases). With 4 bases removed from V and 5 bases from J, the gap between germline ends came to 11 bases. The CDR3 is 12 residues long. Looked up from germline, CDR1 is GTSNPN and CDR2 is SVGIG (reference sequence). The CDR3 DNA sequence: TGTGCCTGGAACCCAGGGCAGGAGACCCAGTACTTC. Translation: CAWNPGQETQYF.

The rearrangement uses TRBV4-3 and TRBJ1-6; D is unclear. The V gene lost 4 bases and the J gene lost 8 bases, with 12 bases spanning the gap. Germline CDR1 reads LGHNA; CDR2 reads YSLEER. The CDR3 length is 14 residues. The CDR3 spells CASSPGRADSPLHF. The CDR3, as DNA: TGCGCCAGCAGCCCTGGCCGTGCTGATTCACCCCTCCACTTT.

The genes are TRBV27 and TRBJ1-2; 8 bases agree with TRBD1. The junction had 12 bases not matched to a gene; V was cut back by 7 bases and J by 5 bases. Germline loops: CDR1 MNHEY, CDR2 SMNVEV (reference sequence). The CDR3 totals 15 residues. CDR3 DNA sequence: TGTGCCAGCACCCCCGCGACAGGGGTAGTATATGGCTACACCTTC. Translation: CASTPATGVVYGYTF.

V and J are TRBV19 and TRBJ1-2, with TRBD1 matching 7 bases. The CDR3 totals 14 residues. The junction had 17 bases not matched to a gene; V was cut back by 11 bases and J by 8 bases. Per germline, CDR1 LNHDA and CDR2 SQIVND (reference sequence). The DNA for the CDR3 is TGTGCCTGCGGAGGACAGGCCTCCACGGGCGGCTACACCTTC. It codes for CACGGQASTGGYTF.

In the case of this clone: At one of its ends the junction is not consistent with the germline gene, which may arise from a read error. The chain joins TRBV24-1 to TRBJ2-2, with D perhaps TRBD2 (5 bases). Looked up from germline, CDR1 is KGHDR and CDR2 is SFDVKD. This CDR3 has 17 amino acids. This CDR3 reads CATSDPEGTSNAGELFF. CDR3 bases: TGTGCCACCAGTGATCCCGAGGGCACATCGAACGCCGGGGAGCTGTTTTTT.

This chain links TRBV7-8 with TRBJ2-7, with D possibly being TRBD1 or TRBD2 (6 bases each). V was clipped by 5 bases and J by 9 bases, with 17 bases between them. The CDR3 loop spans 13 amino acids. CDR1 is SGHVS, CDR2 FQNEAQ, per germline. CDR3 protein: CASSRGRGTGQYF. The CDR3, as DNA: TGTGCCAGCAGCCGGGGGCGAGGGACGGGGCAGTACTTC.

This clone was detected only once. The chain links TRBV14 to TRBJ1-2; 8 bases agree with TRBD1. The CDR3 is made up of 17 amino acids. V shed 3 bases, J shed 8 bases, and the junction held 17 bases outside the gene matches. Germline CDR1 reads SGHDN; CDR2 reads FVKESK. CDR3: CASSHTLLIGQGLGYTF. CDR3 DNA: TGTGCCAGCAGCCACACCCTGCTGATTGGACAGGGTTTAGGCTACACCTTC.

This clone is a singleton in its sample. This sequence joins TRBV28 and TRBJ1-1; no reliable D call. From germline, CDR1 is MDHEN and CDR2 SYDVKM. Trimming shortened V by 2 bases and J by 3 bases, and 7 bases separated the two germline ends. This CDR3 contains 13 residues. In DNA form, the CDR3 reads TGTGCCAGCAGTTTACGGAGGTACACTGAAGCTTTCTTT. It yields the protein CASSLRRYTEAFF.

CDR3 nucleotides: TGTGCCAGTGTTAATTTCGGGGCGAGGTTACAGCCCCAGCATTTT. This translates into CASVNFGARLQPQHF. The chain combines TRBV6-5 with TRBJ1-5; possibly TRBD1 for D (5 bases). The CDR3 runs 15 residues. Germline CDR1 MNHEY, CDR2 SVGAGI. With 9 bases removed from V and 7 bases from J, the gap between germline ends came to 22 bases.

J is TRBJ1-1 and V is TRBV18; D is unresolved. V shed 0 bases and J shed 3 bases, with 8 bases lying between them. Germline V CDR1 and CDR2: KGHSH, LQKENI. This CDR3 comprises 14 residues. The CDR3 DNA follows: TGTGCCAGCTCACCACCGAAGGGATACACTGAAGCTTTCTTT. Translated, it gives CASSPPKGYTEAFF.

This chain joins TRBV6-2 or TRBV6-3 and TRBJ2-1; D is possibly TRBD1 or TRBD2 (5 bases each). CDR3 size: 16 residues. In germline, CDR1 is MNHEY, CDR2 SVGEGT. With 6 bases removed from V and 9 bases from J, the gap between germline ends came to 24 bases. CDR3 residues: CASSPGTHGRTGEQFF. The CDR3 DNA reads TGTGCCAGCAGCCCCGGGACCCACGGGCGAACGGGTGAGCAGTTCTTC.

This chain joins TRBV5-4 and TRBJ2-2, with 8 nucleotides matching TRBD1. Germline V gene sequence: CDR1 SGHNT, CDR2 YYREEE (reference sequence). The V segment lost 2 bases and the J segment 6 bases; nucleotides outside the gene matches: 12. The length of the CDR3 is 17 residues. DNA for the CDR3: TGTGCCAGCAGCTTAGGAGGACAGGGTGTATGGGCCGGGGAGCTGTTTTTT. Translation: CASSLGGQGVWAGELFF. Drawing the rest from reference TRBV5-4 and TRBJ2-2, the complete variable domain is ETGVTQSPTHLIKTRGQQVTLRCSSQSGHNTVSWYQQALGQGPQFIFQYYREEENGRGNFPPRFSGLQFPNYSSELNVNALELDDSALYLCASSLGGQGVWAGELFFGEGSRLTVL.

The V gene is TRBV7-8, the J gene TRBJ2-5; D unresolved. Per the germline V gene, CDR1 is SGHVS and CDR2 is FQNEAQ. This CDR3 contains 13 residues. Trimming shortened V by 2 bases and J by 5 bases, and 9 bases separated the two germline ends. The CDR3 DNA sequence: TGTGCCAGCAGCTTATTCAGTGGCGAGACCCAGTACTTC. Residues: CASSLFSGETQYF.

CDR3 in amino acids: CASSYRDTGELFF. Here the CDR3 DNA reads TGTGCCAGCAGTTACCGAGACACCGGGGAGCTGTTTTTT. The gene calls are TRBV6-5 and TRBJ2-2; no reliable D call. Germline CDR1 MNHEY, CDR2 SVGAGI. Trimming cost V 2 bases and J 3 bases, with 4 bases left between them. The CDR3 length is 13 residues.

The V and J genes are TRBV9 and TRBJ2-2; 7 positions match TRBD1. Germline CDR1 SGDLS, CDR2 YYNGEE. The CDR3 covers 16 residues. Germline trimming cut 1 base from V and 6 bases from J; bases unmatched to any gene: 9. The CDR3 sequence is CASSVSIGGWAGELFF. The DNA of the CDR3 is TGTGCCAGCAGCGTATCGATAGGGGGCTGGGCCGGGGAGCTGTTTTTT.